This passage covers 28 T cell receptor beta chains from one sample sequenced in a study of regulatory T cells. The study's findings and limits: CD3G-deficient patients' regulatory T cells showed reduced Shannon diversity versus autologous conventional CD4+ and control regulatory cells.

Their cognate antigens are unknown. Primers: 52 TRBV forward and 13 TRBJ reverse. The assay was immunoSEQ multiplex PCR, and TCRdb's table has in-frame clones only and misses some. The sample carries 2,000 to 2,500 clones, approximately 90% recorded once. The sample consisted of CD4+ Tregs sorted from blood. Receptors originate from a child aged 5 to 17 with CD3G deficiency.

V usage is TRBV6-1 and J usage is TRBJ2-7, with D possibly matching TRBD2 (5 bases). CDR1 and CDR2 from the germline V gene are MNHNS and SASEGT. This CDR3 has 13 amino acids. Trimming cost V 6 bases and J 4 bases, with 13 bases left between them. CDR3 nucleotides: TGTGCCAGCAGCCTTCGTTGGGAGTACGAGCAGTACTTC. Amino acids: CASSLRWEYEQYF.

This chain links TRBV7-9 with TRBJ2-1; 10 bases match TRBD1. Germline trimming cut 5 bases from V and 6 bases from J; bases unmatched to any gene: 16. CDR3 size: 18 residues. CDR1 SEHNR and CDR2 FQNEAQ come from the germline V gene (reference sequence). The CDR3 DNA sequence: TGTGCCAGCAGCGACCCGGGACAGGGGTTTGGACGGGGCAATGAGCAGTTCTTC. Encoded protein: CASSDPGQGFGRGNEQFF.

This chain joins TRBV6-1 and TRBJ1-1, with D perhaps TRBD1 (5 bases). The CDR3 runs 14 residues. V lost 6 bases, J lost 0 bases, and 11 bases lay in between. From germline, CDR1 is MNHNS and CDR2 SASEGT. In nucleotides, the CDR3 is TGTGCCAGCAGAGTAACAGGTTTGAACACTGAAGCTTTCTTT. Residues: CASRVTGLNTEAFF.

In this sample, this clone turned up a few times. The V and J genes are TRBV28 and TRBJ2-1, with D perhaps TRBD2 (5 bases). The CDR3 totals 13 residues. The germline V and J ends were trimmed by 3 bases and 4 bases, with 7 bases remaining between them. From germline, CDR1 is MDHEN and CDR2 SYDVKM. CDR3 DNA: TGTGCCAGCAGTTTCCGGAGGTACAATGAGCAGTTCTTC. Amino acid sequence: CASSFRRYNEQFF. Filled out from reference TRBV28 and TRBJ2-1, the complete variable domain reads DVKVTQSSRYLVKRTGEKVFLECVQDMDHENMFWYRQDPGLGLRLIYFSYDVKMKEKGDIPEGYSVSREKKERFSLILESASTNQTSMYLCASSFRRYNEQFFGPGTRLTVL.

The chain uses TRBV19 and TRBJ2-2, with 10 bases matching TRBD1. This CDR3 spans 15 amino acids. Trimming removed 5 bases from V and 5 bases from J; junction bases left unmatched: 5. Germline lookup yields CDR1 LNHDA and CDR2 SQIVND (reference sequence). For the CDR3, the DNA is TGTGCCAGTAGTGCCGGGACAGGGGCGACCGGGGAGCTGTTTTTT. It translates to CASSAGTGATGELFF.

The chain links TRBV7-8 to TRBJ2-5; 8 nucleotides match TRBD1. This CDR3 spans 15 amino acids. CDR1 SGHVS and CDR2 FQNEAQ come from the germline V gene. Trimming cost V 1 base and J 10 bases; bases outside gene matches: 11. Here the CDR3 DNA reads TGTGCCAGCAGCTTAGGAGCGCAGGGGGCTCGAGACCAGTACTTC. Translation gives CASSLGAQGARDQYF.

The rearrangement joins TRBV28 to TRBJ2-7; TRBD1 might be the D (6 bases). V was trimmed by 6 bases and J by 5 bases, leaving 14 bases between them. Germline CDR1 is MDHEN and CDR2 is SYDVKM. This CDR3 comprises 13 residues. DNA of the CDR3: TGTGCCAGCAGGCGCACAGGGAGCCACGAGCAGTACTTC. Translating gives CASRRTGSHEQYF.

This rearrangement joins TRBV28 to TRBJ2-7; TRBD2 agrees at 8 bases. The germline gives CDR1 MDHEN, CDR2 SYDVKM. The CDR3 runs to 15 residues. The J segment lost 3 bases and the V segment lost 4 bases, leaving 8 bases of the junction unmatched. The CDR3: CASSSRGGKNYEQYF. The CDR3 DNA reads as TGTGCCAGCAGTTCCCGGGGGGGGAAGAACTACGAGCAGTACTTC.

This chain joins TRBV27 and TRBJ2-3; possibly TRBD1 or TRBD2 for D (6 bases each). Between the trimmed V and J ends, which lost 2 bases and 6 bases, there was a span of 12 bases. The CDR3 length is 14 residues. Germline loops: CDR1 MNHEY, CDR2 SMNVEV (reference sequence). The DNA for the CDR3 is TGTGCCAGCAGTTTAAGGGGGGCGCAGGATACGCAGTATTTT. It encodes CASSLRGAQDTQYF.

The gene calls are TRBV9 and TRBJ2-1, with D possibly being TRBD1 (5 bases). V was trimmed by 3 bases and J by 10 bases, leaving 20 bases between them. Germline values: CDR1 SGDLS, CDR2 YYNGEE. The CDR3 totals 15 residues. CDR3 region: CASSGGSKGNNEQFF. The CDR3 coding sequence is TGTGCCAGCAGCGGTGGGTCCAAGGGGAATAACGAGCAGTTCTTC.

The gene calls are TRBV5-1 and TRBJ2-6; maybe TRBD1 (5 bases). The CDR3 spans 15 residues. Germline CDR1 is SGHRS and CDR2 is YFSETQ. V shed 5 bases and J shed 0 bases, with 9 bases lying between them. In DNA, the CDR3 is TGCGCCAGCAGACCCGACAGCTCTGGGGCCAACGTCCTGACTTTC. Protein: CASRPDSSGANVLTF.

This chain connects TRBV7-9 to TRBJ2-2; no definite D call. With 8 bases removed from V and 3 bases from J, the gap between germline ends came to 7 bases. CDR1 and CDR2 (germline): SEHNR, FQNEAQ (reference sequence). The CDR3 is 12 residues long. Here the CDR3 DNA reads TGTGCCAGCGGAAAGGACACCGGGGAGCTGTTTTTT. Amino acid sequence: CASGKDTGELFF.

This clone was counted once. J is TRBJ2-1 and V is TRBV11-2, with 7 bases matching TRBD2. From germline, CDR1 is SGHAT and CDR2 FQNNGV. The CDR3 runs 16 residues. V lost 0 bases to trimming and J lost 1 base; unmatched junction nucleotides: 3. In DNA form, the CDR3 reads TGTGCCAGCAGCTTAGAGGGGGGGAGGTCCTACAATGAGCAGTTCTTC. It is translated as CASSLEGGRSYNEQFF.

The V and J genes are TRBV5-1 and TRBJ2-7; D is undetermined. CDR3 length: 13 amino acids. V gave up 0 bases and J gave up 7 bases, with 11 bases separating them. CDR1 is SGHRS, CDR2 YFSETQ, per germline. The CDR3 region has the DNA TGCGCCAGCAGCTTGGTTCCTGAAGGGGAGCAGTACTTC. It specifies CASSLVPEGEQYF.

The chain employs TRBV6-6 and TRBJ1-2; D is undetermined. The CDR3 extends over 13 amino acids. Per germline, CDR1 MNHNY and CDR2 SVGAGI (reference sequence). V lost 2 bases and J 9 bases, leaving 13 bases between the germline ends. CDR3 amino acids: CASSYPQGGSYTF. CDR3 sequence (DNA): TGTGCCAGCAGTTACCCCCAAGGAGGAAGCTACACCTTC.

As DNA, the CDR3 is TGTGCCTGGAGTAGGAGGATTTCAGATACGCAGTATTTT. This gives the protein CAWSRRISDTQYF. The chain has TRBV30 and TRBJ2-3; maybe TRBD2 (5 bases). Per germline, CDR1 GTSNPN and CDR2 SVGIG (reference sequence). V dropped 2 bases and J dropped 4 bases, with 10 bases sitting between them. CDR3 length: 13 residues.

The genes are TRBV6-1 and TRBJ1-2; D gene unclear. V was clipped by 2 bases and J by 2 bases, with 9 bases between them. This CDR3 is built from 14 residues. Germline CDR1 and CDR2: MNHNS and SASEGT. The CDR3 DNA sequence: TGTGCCAGCAGTGAATCCGGCAGAAACTATGGCTACACCTTC. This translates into CASSESGRNYGYTF.

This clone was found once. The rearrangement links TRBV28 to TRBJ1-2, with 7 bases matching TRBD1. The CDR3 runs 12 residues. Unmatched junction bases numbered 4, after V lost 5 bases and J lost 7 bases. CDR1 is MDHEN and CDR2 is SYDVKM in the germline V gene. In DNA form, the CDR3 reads TGTGCCAGCAGTCTAAACAGGGGTGGCTACACCTTC. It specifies CASSLNRGGYTF.

CDR3 coding DNA: TGCGCCAGCAGCTCGACTAGCGGGACCACAGATACGCAGTATTTT. Protein: CASSSTSGTTDTQYF. The rearrangement uses TRBV5-1 and TRBJ2-3; 11 bases map to TRBD2. The V gene's germline CDR1 is SGHRS and CDR2 YFSETQ. The V segment lost 3 bases and the J segment 2 bases; nucleotides outside the gene matches: 2. The length of the CDR3 is 15 residues. The full variable domain, in which reference TRBV5-1 and TRBJ2-3 provide the parts outside the CDR3, is KAGVTQTPRYLIKTRGQQVTLSCSPISGHRSVSWYQQTPGQGLQFLFEYFSETQRNKGNFPGRFSGRQFSNSRSEMNVSTLELGDSALYLCASSSTSGTTDTQYFGPGTRLTVL.

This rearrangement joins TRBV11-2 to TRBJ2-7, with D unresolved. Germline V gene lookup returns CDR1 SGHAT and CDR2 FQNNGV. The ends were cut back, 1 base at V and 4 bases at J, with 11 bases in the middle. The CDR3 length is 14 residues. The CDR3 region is CASSLGIADYEQYF. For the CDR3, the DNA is TGTGCCAGCAGCTTAGGTATTGCGGATTACGAGCAGTACTTC.

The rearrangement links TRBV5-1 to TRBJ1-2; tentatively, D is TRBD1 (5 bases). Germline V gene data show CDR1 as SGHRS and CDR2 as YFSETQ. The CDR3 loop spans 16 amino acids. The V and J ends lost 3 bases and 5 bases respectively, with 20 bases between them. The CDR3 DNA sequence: TGCGCCAGCAGCTGGGGCTACACCGGGACGGCTTATGGCTACACCTTC. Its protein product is CASSWGYTGTAYGYTF. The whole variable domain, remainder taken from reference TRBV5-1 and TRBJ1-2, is KAGVTQTPRYLIKTRGQQVTLSCSPISGHRSVSWYQQTPGQGLQFLFEYFSETQRNKGNFPGRFSGRQFSNSRSEMNVSTLELGDSALYLCASSWGYTGTAYGYTFGSGTRLTVV.

DNA of the CDR3: TGTGCCAGCTCACGGTGGAACACTGAAGCTTTCTTT. Residues: CASSRWNTEAFF. The chain links TRBV18 to TRBJ1-1; D unclear. The CDR3 totals 12 residues. V was pared by 4 bases and J by 1 base, with 4 bases between. CDR1 KGHSH and CDR2 LQKENI come from the germline V gene.

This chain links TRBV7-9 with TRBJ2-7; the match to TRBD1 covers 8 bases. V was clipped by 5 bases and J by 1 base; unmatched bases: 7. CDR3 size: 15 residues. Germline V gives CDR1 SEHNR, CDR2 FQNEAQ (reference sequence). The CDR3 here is CASSTDRGRSYEQYF. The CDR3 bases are TGTGCCAGCAGCACCGACAGGGGAAGGTCCTACGAGCAGTACTTC.

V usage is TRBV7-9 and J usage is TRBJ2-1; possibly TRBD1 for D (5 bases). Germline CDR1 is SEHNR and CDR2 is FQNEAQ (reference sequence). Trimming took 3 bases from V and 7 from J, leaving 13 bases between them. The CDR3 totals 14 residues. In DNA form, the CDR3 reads TGTGCCAGCAGCTTCGGTCAGGGAAAGAATGAGCAGTTCTTC. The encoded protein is CASSFGQGKNEQFF.

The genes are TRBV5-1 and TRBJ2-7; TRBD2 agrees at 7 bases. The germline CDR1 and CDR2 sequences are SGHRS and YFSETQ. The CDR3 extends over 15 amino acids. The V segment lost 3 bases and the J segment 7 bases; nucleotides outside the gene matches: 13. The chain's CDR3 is CASSSTGGSTREQYF. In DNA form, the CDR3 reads TGCGCCAGCAGCTCCACGGGCGGGAGTACTCGGGAGCAGTACTTC.

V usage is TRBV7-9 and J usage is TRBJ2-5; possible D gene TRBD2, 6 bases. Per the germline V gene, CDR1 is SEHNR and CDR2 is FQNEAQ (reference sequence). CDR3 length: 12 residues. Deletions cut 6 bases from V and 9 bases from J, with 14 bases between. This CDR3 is CASSPSEGPQYF. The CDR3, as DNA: TGTGCCAGCAGTCCTAGCGAGGGGCCCCAGTACTTC.

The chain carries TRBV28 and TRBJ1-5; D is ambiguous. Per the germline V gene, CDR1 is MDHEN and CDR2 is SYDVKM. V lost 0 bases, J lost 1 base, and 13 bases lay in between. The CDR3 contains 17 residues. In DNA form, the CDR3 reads TGTGCCAGCAGTTTATGGAGAGGAGGAGGCAGCAATCAGCCCCAGCATTTT. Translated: CASSLWRGGGSNQPQHF. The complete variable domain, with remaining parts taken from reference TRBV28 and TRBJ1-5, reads DVKVTQSSRYLVKRTGEKVFLECVQDMDHENMFWYRQDPGLGLRLIYFSYDVKMKEKGDIPEGYSVSREKKERFSLILESASTNQTSMYLCASSLWRGGGSNQPQHFGDGTRLSIL.

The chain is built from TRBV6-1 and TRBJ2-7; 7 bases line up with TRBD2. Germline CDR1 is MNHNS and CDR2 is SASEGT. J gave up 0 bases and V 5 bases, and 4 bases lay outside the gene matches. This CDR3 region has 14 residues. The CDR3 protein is CASSKSGNSYEQYF. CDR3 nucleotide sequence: TGTGCCAGCAGTAAAAGCGGGAACTCCTACGAGCAGTACTTC.